This T cell receptor (beta chain) was recovered during a study of B cell selection in AIRE deficiency. Source study methods: Pooled conventional T cells gave approximately 100,000 patient and 130,000 to 150,000 donor TCRbeta sequences. Profiled with immunoSEQ multiplex PCR; TCRdb holds only in-frame clones, not every one. For V, J and clone size, that table is used; D and trimming come from the DNA. The sample shows tens of thousands of clones, roughly 97% of them seen only once. The CDR3 contains 15 residues. Germline V gene lookup returns CDR1 LNHDA and CDR2 SQIVND (reference sequence). Trimming took 1 base from V and 8 from J, leaving 12 bases between them. CD4+CD127+ cells were sorted as the conventional CD4 T cells.

This TCR was recovered from a human donor with AIRE deficiency. The sequenced material came from conventional CD4+ T cells sorted from PBMCs. V and J are TRBV19 and TRBJ1-6; no reliable D call. CDR3: CASSIVLGRDSPLHF. CDR3 bases: TGTGCCAGTAGTATAGTCCTAGGGAGGGATTCACCCCTCCACTTT.